Listed here are 29 T cell receptor beta chains from one sample, sequenced in a study of beta chain features in type 1 diabetes. Overall study results and limits: Moderately but significantly shorter TCRB CDR3s were found in Type 1 diabetes patients in all four CD4+ subsets.

The entirety of the isolated RNA underwent reverse transcription, so expressed TCRB transcripts were sequenced. The assay was immunoSEQ multiplex PCR, and TCRdb's table has in-frame clones only and misses some. The repertoire includes over 200,000 clones, roughly 10% of them detected once, and roughly 0.017% sits in the top ten. These TCRs are of unknown antigen specificity. Sequenced sample: naive CD4+ T cells from blood. Receptors originate from a man between 25 and 39 years old with type 1 diabetes.

This chain joins TRBV18 and TRBJ2-7; 9 bases line up with TRBD1. The CDR3 is made up of 16 amino acids. The V segment lost 4 bases and the J segment 3 bases; nucleotides outside the gene matches: 10. The germline V gene encodes CDR1 KGHSH and CDR2 LQKENI. The CDR3 protein is CASSQVGGQGGYEQYF. CDR3 in DNA: TGTGCCAGCTCACAGGTTGGGGGACAGGGAGGCTACGAGCAGTACTTC.

This clone came up a few times. The V and J genes are TRBV4-2 and TRBJ1-4; D remains ambiguous. Germline V gene sequence: CDR1 LGHNA, CDR2 YNFKEQ. The CDR3 spans 14 residues. Trimming pared 0 bases from V and 8 bases from J, leaving 10 bases between. The CDR3 bases are TGTGCCAGCAGCCAAGAACATGGTACGGAAAAACTGTTTTTT. Protein: CASSQEHGTEKLFF.

This clone showed up just a few times. The chain recombines TRBV10-2 with TRBJ2-5, with TRBD1 matching over 7 bases. From germline, CDR1 is WSHSY and CDR2 SAAADI. The V and J ends lost 5 bases and 2 bases, in that order; junction bases with no gene match: 2. The CDR3 runs 13 residues. The DNA for the CDR3 is TGCGCCAGCAGTATACAGGGGCAAGAGACCCAGTACTTC. Encoded protein: CASSIQGQETQYF.

V gene TRBV7-9 combines with J gene TRBJ1-2; no clear D. The CDR3 extends over 12 amino acids. The V and J ends lost 3 bases and 5 bases respectively, with 7 bases between them. Germline values: CDR1 SEHNR, CDR2 FQNEAQ (reference sequence). DNA of the CDR3: TGTGCCAGCAGCTTCCCGGGGTATGGCTACACCTTC. This codes for CASSFPGYGYTF.

J is TRBJ2-7 and V is TRBV9, with D perhaps TRBD2 (5 bases). V was cut by 1 base and J by 5 bases, with 13 bases left in between. The CDR3 length is 14 residues. Germline values: CDR1 SGDLS, CDR2 YYNGEE. CDR3 amino acids: CASSVTEVSDEQYF. The CDR3 DNA is TGTGCCAGCAGCGTAACGGAGGTAAGCGACGAGCAGTACTTC. The entire variable domain, with the rest obtained from reference TRBV9 and TRBJ2-7, is as follows: DSGVTQTPKHLITATGQRVTLRCSPRSGDLSVYWYQQSLDQGLQFLIQYYNGEERAKGNILERFSAQQFPDLHSELNLSSLELGDSALYFCASSVTEVSDEQYFGPGTRLTVT.

This clone has just a few counts. The CDR3 nucleotides are TGCGCCAGCACCGGGACAGGGAGCGGCTACACCTTC. As protein: CASTGTGSGYTF. This chain connects TRBV23-1 to TRBJ1-2; TRBD1 matches 9 bases. TRBV23-1 is recorded as an ORF, its role being uncertain. Trimming cost V 7 bases and J 8 bases; bases outside gene matches: 5. The CDR3 contains 12 residues.

The chain is built from TRBV30 and TRBJ1-5; tentatively, D is TRBD1 (5 bases). Germline V CDR1 and CDR2: GTSNPN, SVGIG (reference sequence). The CDR3 loop spans 13 amino acids. Trimming left V 2 bases short and J 7 bases short, with 12 bases between. This CDR3 is CAWSPGMVQPQHF. The CDR3 nucleotides are TGTGCCTGGAGTCCAGGGATGGTCCAGCCCCAGCATTTT.

The rearrangement links TRBV30 to TRBJ2-7, with 8 bases identical to TRBD1. This CDR3 comprises 14 residues. CDR1 is GTSNPN, CDR2 SVGIG, per germline (reference sequence). V shed 1 base, J shed 2 bases, and the junction held 4 bases outside the gene matches. As DNA, the CDR3 is TGTGCCTGGAGTGAGGACAGGGAGGCCTACGAGCAGTACTTC. Translation: CAWSEDREAYEQYF.

This chain uses TRBV7-3 with TRBJ2-1; 12 nucleotides match TRBD2. The length of the CDR3 is 16 residues. The junction had 2 bases not matched to a gene; V was cut back by 3 bases and J by 2 bases. CDR1 is SGHTA and CDR2 is FQGTGA in the germline V gene. CDR3 amino acids: CASSLASGGAYNEQFF. In DNA form, the CDR3 reads TGTGCCAGCAGCTTGGCTAGCGGGGGGGCCTACAATGAGCAGTTCTTC.

In DNA, the CDR3 is TGTGCCAGCAGTCACGCCGGGACAGGGGGGTCCTACGAGCAGTACTTC. This sequence encodes CASSHAGTGGSYEQYF. The rearrangement joins TRBV6-6 to TRBJ2-7, with TRBD1 matching 11 bases. V dropped 5 bases and J dropped 1; count of bases not matched to a gene: 7. The germline gives CDR1 MNHNY, CDR2 SVGAGI (reference sequence). This CDR3 is 16 amino acids long.

This chain uses TRBV28 with TRBJ2-1, with 7 bases that match TRBD1. Germline lookup yields CDR1 MDHEN and CDR2 SYDVKM. V dropped 3 bases and J dropped 4; count of bases not matched to a gene: 6. CDR3 length equals 15 residues. In DNA form, the CDR3 reads TGTGCCAGCAGTTTCGGGGACAGAACATACAATGAGCAGTTCTTC. Translated: CASSFGDRTYNEQFF.

This clone occurred a few times. Other DNA variants within this sample encode the same CDR3. J is TRBJ2-1 and V is TRBV5-4; 11 bases map to TRBD1. Looked up from germline, CDR1 is SGHNT and CDR2 is YYREEE (reference sequence). V trimming: 0 bases; J trimming: 4 bases; junction bases outside the gene matches: 3. This CDR3 spans 16 amino acids. CDR3 sequence (DNA): TGTGCCAGCAGCTTGGGGGGGACAGGGGGGTACAATGAGCAGTTCTTC. Translating it yields CASSLGGTGGYNEQFF.

The chain recombines TRBV7-2 with TRBJ2-2; 8 bases match TRBD2. The CDR3 extends over 17 amino acids. V lost 2 bases, J lost 6 bases, and 11 bases stayed unmatched. Per the germline V gene, CDR1 is SGHTA and CDR2 is FQGNSA. DNA for the CDR3: TGTGCCAGCAGCTTATCGACGGGGGGGCCTAAGGCCGGGGAGCTGTTTTTT. Its translation is CASSLSTGGPKAGELFF.

The V gene is TRBV7-9, the J gene TRBJ1-2; a possible D gene is TRBD1 (5 bases). Germline lookup yields CDR1 SEHNR and CDR2 FQNEAQ (reference sequence). V lost 1 base and J lost 2, with 8 bases in between. The CDR3 length is 14 residues. CDR3 amino acids: CASSLGRQNYGYTF. As DNA, the CDR3 is TGTGCCAGCAGCTTAGGGCGACAGAACTATGGCTACACCTTC.

This clone has a handful of counts. V gene TRBV2 combines with J gene TRBJ2-7, with 7 bases aligning to TRBD1. The CDR3 runs to 14 residues. V lost 5 bases and J lost 0; bases outside the gene matches: 4. Germline assignment: CDR1 SNHLY and CDR2 FYNNEI. The CDR3 is CASSRGQDSYEQYF. CDR3 sequence (DNA): TGTGCCAGCAGTCGAGGACAGGACTCCTACGAGCAGTACTTC. Combining the CDR3 with reference TRBV2 and TRBJ2-7 gives the whole variable domain EPEVTQTPSHQVTQMGQEVILRCVPISNHLYFYWYRQILGQKVEFLVSFYNNEISEKSEIFDDQFSVERPDGSNFTLKIRSTKLEDSAMYFCASSRGQDSYEQYFGPGTRLTVT.

This clone was counted only a few times. The chain's CDR3 is CASSQLRGSQPQHF. The CDR3 DNA is TGCGCCAGCAGCCAACTCCGGGGTTCCCAGCCCCAGCATTTT. The V and J genes are TRBV4-1 and TRBJ1-5; no definite D call. The V gene lost 2 bases and the J gene lost 7 bases, with 12 bases spanning the gap. This CDR3 comprises 14 residues. CDR1 and CDR2 from the germline V gene are MGHRA and YSYEKL.

The sample holds a few counts of this clone. A junction end diverges from the germline sequence, so it may reflect a read error. The chain combines TRBV15 with TRBJ2-7; D possibly corresponds to TRBD1 (6 bases). CDR3 length equals 11 residues. CDR1 and CDR2 from the germline V gene are LNHNV and YYDKDF (reference sequence). The CDR3 nucleotides are TGTGCCACCAGCAGACCCGGACAGACAGGCTTC. Its protein is CATSRPGQTGF.

In its sample, this clone was seen a few times. The chain carries TRBV7-2 and TRBJ2-7; TRBD1 aligns across 9 bases. The junction had 6 bases not matched to a gene; V was cut back by 5 bases and J by 4 bases. The V gene's germline CDR1 is SGHTA and CDR2 FQGNSA. The CDR3 extends over 14 amino acids. CDR3 DNA sequence: TGTGCCAGCAGCAAAGGTGACAGGGGGTACGAGCAGTACTTC. Translated: CASSKGDRGYEQYF. Full variable domain (remainder filled in from reference TRBV7-2 and TRBJ2-7): GAGVSQSPSNKVTEKGKDVELRCDPISGHTALYWYRQSLGQGLEFLIYFQGNSAPDKSGLPSDRFSAERTGGSVSTLTIQRTQQEDSAVYLCASSKGDRGYEQYFGPGTRLTVT.

This clone showed up just a few times. This sequence joins TRBV5-4 and TRBJ1-2; unclear D gene. The CDR3 consists of 15 residues. The germline CDR1 and CDR2 sequences are SGHNT and YYREEE (reference sequence). V was shortened by 4 bases and J by 0 bases, with 13 bases between the two germline ends. CDR3 loop: CASSASGKTNYGYTF. CDR3 sequence (DNA): TGTGCCAGCAGCGCGTCGGGGAAGACTAACTATGGCTACACCTTC.

This clone came up a few times. The V and J genes are TRBV7-2 and TRBJ2-7; D remains ambiguous. The CDR3 is made up of 15 amino acids. V lost 1 base, J lost 2 bases, and 12 bases lay in between. Germline CDR1 reads SGHTA; CDR2 reads FQGNSA. The CDR3 DNA sequence: TGTGCCAGCAGCTTAGATTCCGGTGGGCCCTACGAGCAGTACTTC. This codes for CASSLDSGGPYEQYF. Supplemented by reference TRBV7-2 and TRBJ2-7, the full variable domain reads GAGVSQSPSNKVTEKGKDVELRCDPISGHTALYWYRQSLGQGLEFLIYFQGNSAPDKSGLPSDRFSAERTGGSVSTLTIQRTQQEDSAVYLCASSLDSGGPYEQYFGPGTRLTVT.

V usage is TRBV6-5 and J usage is TRBJ2-3; 8 bases are a match to TRBD2. After removal of 6 bases from V and 7 bases from J, the junction contained 9 bases not matched to a gene. The CDR3 is made up of 14 amino acids. CDR1 is MNHEY, CDR2 SVGAGI, per germline. CDR3 sequence reads: CASSWTSPSNTQYF. The CDR3 bases are TGTGCCAGCAGCTGGACTAGCCCTTCTAATACGCAGTATTTT.

V gene TRBV15 combines with J gene TRBJ2-5; D is perhaps TRBD2 (5 bases). The CDR3 is made up of 14 amino acids. V was pared by 4 bases and J by 6 bases, with 15 bases between. Germline-derived CDR1 and CDR2 are LNHNV and YYDKDF (reference sequence). Here the CDR3 reads CATSTSREGKTQYF. CDR3 DNA: TGTGCCACCAGCACTAGCCGAGAGGGCAAGACCCAGTACTTC.

The chain recombines TRBV7-2 with TRBJ2-3; TRBD2 aligns across 9 bases. V was pared by 4 bases and J by 1 base, with 3 bases of the junction left unmatched. CDR1 and CDR2 from the germline V gene are SGHTA and FQGNSA. The CDR3 covers 15 residues. CDR3 in amino acids: CASSSASGGTDTQYF. CDR3 nucleotides: TGTGCCAGCAGCTCCGCTAGCGGGGGCACAGATACGCAGTATTTT.

The chain carries TRBV28 and TRBJ2-5; D is ambiguous. The CDR3 contains 11 residues. The germline V gene has CDR1 MDHEN and CDR2 SYDVKM. Trimming left V 2 bases short and J 9 bases short, with 7 bases between. This CDR3 is CASSLRGPQYF. CDR3 bases: TGTGCCAGCAGTTTACGTGGGCCCCAGTACTTC.

This clone has only a few counts. This chain uses TRBV7-2 with TRBJ2-3; tentative D call: TRBD2 (5 bases). Germline loops: CDR1 SGHTA, CDR2 FQGNSA. V was clipped by 1 base and J by 5 bases, with 16 bases between them. This CDR3 region has 16 residues. This CDR3 is CASSLVGVEYGDTQYF. The CDR3 coding sequence is TGTGCCAGCAGCTTAGTCGGGGTCGAGTATGGAGATACGCAGTATTTT.

This clone has a handful of counts. This rearrangement joins TRBV7-9 to TRBJ2-1, with D hard to call. The length of the CDR3 is 16 residues. The V end was cut by 0 bases, the J end by 0 bases, with 9 bases between. CDR1 SEHNR and CDR2 FQNEAQ come from the germline V gene (reference sequence). For the CDR3, the DNA is TGTGCCAGCAGCTTAGCGGTTTTGAGCTCCTACAATGAGCAGTTCTTC. Its translation is CASSLAVLSSYNEQFF.

In regard to this clone: Compared with germline, one end of the junction differs, possibly owing to a read error. The chain links TRBV2 to TRBJ2-3; 12 positions agree with TRBD2. This CDR3 has 13 amino acids. The germline V gene encodes CDR1 SNHLY and CDR2 FYNNEI. CDR3 nucleotides: TGTGCCAGCAGTGAAAAGCTAAGACTAGCGGGGGTTTTC. Protein product: CASSEKLRLAGVF.

The chain couples TRBV6-4 to TRBJ1-1; no clear D. The germline CDR1 and CDR2 sequences are MRHNA and SNTAGT. CDR3 length: 13 amino acids. The V end lost 5 bases, the J end lost 1 base, and 8 bases lay between the germline ends. In nucleotides, the CDR3 is TGTGCCAGCAGTCTCCGGGAGAACACTGAAGCTTTCTTT. This gives the protein CASSLRENTEAFF.

DNA for the CDR3: TGTGCCAGCAGCTCCGGGACAGACCTCTATGGCTACACCTTC. Amino acids: CASSSGTDLYGYTF. The rearrangement links TRBV7-9 to TRBJ1-2, with 7 bases matching TRBD1. Per the germline V gene, CDR1 is SEHNR and CDR2 is FQNEAQ (reference sequence). The ends lost 4 bases at V and 4 bases at J; junction bases unmatched: 6. This CDR3 comprises 14 residues.